Each of the 21 T cell receptor beta chains below was sequenced from the same sample in a study of cytomegalovirus exposure and HLA in healthy donors. The data were produced by immunoSEQ multiplex PCR, yet TCRdb's version contains in-frame clones alone and is incomplete. The sample has some 130,000 clones, around 87% seen once. Material: PBMCs. The receptor source for this set is a woman aged 18-35 years in good health and CMV-seropositive.

This clone was found once. The V and J genes are TRBV15 and TRBJ1-2; 7 bases fit TRBD1. Looked up from germline, CDR1 is LNHNV and CDR2 is YYDKDF (reference sequence). The ends lost 5 bases at V and 6 bases at J; junction bases unmatched: 6. The CDR3 covers 13 residues. In nucleotides, the CDR3 is TGTGCCACCAGCGGACGGACAGGCAATGGCTACACCTTC. Residues: CATSGRTGNGYTF.

The chain is built from TRBV11-3 and TRBJ2-1; no clear D. The V end was cut by 0 bases, the J end by 0 bases, with 6 bases between. Germline V gene lookup returns CDR1 SGHNT and CDR2 YENEEA. The CDR3 is 15 residues long. The CDR3, as DNA: TGTGCCAGCAGCTTAGAAGCAAGCTCCTACAATGAGCAGTTCTTC. Protein: CASSLEASSYNEQFF.

This clone was observed a handful of times. The genes are TRBV11-2 and TRBJ2-1; a weak D match, TRBD1 (6 bases). Looked up from germline, CDR1 is SGHAT and CDR2 is FQNNGV. Deletions cut 1 base from V and 16 bases from J, with 17 bases between. The CDR3 has 13 residues. The CDR3 bases are TGTGCCAGCAGCTTAGCGGCTCAGGGGATTGAATTCTTC. It codes for CASSLAAQGIEFF.

The J gene is TRBJ1-3, the V gene TRBV4-2, with TRBD1 matching 10 bases. The CDR3 covers 17 residues. The germline V gene encodes CDR1 LGHNA and CDR2 YNFKEQ. J was trimmed by 3 bases and V by 1 base; bases with no gene match: 6. CDR3 loop: CASSQGDRGLDGNTIYF. As DNA, the CDR3 is TGTGCCAGCAGCCAAGGGGACAGGGGACTGGATGGAAACACCATATATTTT.

V gene TRBV14 combines with J gene TRBJ2-7; D ambiguous. The CDR3 spans 14 residues. V lost 0 bases and J 3 bases, leaving 9 bases between the germline ends. Germline lookup yields CDR1 SGHDN and CDR2 FVKESK. The DNA for the CDR3 is TGTGCCAGCAGCCAAGATCACAGCCGCTACGAGCAGTACTTC. It encodes CASSQDHSRYEQYF.

This chain joins TRBV15 and TRBJ2-2; D ambiguous. Deletions cut 0 bases from V and 5 bases from J, with 7 bases between. The V gene's germline CDR1 is LNHNV and CDR2 YYDKDF (reference sequence). CDR3 length: 14 amino acids. The CDR3, as DNA: TGTGCCACCAGCAGAGATCGAGAGACCGGGGAGCTGTTTTTT. It codes for CATSRDRETGELFF.

This clone was seen more than once but under ten times. The chain has TRBV4-1 and TRBJ1-6, with D perhaps TRBD1 (6 bases). The ends were cut back, 1 base at V and 7 bases at J, with 17 bases in the middle. The V gene's germline CDR1 is MGHRA and CDR2 YSYEKL. The CDR3 is made up of 17 amino acids. CDR3 sequence (DNA): TGCGCCAGCAGCCAAGTACGGGCAGGGGCCAAGAATTCACCCCTCCACTTT. It yields the protein CASSQVRAGAKNSPLHF.

The chain couples TRBV10-1 to TRBJ1-3; D may be TRBD1 (6 bases). The germline CDR1 and CDR2 sequences are WNHNN and SYGVQD (reference sequence). The CDR3 runs 14 residues. Deletions cut 6 bases from V and 3 bases from J, with 12 bases between. CDR3 DNA: TGCGCCAGCAGACAGGGTCGGTTTGGAAACACCATATATTTT. It specifies CASRQGRFGNTIYF.

This clone was seen more than once but under ten times. The chain is built from TRBV6-1 and TRBJ2-7; D perhaps matches TRBD2 (6 bases). Germline V gives CDR1 MNHNS, CDR2 SASEGT. The CDR3 consists of 12 residues. The ends were cut back, 1 base at V and 6 bases at J, with 7 bases in the middle. The CDR3 sequence is CASSEGGVEQYF. The CDR3 DNA reads TGTGCCAGCAGTGAAGGGGGGGTCGAGCAGTACTTC.

The V call is TRBV6-1, the J call TRBJ2-1, with TRBD2 as a possible D gene (5 bases). Germline values: CDR1 MNHNS, CDR2 SASEGT. The CDR3 is made up of 16 amino acids. V dropped 0 bases and J dropped 1 base, with 10 bases sitting between them. The CDR3 is CASSEALRGSYNEQFF. DNA of the CDR3: TGTGCCAGCAGTGAAGCGCTTCGCGGGTCCTACAATGAGCAGTTCTTC.

The V and J genes are TRBV6-1 and TRBJ2-1; 10 nucleotides line up with TRBD2. With V trimmed by 4 bases and J by 8 bases, 17 bases remained unmatched. The CDR3 sequence is 18 residues long. Germline V gene data show CDR1 as MNHNS and CDR2 as SASEGT. For the CDR3, the DNA is TGTGCCAGCAGTGGGTTGTTTAGCGGGGGGACCTCTCGGGATGAGCAGTTCTTC. This gives the protein CASSGLFSGGTSRDEQFF.

This sequence joins TRBV29-1 and TRBJ2-7; 8 nucleotides match TRBD1. The V and J ends lost 7 bases and 2 bases, in that order; junction bases with no gene match: 4. The CDR3 spans 12 residues. CDR1 is SQVTM and CDR2 is ANQGSEA in the germline V gene. CDR3 protein: CSGGTGPYEQYF. The CDR3 coding sequence is TGCAGCGGTGGGACAGGACCCTACGAGCAGTACTTC.

The chain uses TRBV9 and TRBJ2-3, with a weak D call TRBD2 (6 bases). Germline CDR1 SGDLS, CDR2 YYNGEE. The CDR3 spans 16 residues. V was cut by 0 bases and J by 6 bases, with 17 bases left in between. CDR3 nucleotides: TGTGCCAGCAGCGTAGATGGAGCGGGTGGGGGGGATACGCAGTATTTT. Translated: CASSVDGAGGGDTQYF.

This clone was detected only a few times. This chain links TRBV7-9 with TRBJ1-6, with D perhaps matching TRBD1 (6 bases). Germline V CDR1 and CDR2: SEHNR, FQNEAQ (reference sequence). This CDR3 is built from 13 residues. Trimming took off 7 bases at V and 5 bases at J, with 9 bases between the two ends. The CDR3 nucleotides are TGTGCCAGCAAACAGGGTAATAATTCACCCCTCCACTTT. Protein: CASKQGNNSPLHF.

V and J are TRBV28 and TRBJ2-7; 7 bases are a match to TRBD2. Germline V gene data show CDR1 as MDHEN and CDR2 as SYDVKM. Germline trimming cut 5 bases from V and 6 bases from J; bases unmatched to any gene: 13. This CDR3 is 15 amino acids long. Here the CDR3 reads CASSTITGGLSEQYF. CDR3 DNA: TGTGCCAGCAGTACGATAACGGGGGGACTAAGCGAGCAGTACTTC.

The chain joins TRBV5-1 to TRBJ2-2, with TRBD2 identical over 10 bases. V gave up 4 bases and J gave up 3 bases; unmatched junction bases: 6. The germline CDR1 and CDR2 sequences are SGHRS and YFSETQ. The CDR3 loop spans 16 amino acids. The CDR3 spells CASSHSSGGYTGELFF. For the CDR3, the DNA is TGCGCCAGCAGCCATAGTAGCGGGGGGTACACCGGGGAGCTGTTTTTT.

V is TRBV19 and J is TRBJ1-5; 8 bases match TRBD1. The germline V gene has CDR1 LNHDA and CDR2 SQIVND (reference sequence). The CDR3 is 14 amino acids. Trimming took 7 bases from V and 7 from J; bases not matched to a gene: 9. This CDR3 is CASNPQGAEQPQHF. The CDR3 DNA reads as TGTGCCAGTAACCCTCAGGGGGCGGAACAGCCCCAGCATTTT. Together with reference TRBV19 and TRBJ1-5, the CDR3 gives the full variable domain: DGGITQSPKYLFRKEGQNVTLSCEQNLNHDAMYWYRQDPGQGLRLIYYSQIVNDFQKGDIAEGYSVSREKKESFPLTVTSAQKNPTAFYLCASNPQGAEQPQHFGDGTRLSIL.

The chain couples TRBV9 to TRBJ2-1; 11 bases match TRBD2. V was clipped by 4 bases and J by 7 bases; unmatched bases: 7. This CDR3 comprises 15 residues. Germline CDR1 reads SGDLS; CDR2 reads YYNGEE. Here the CDR3 reads CASSPRTSGWNEQFF. CDR3 sequence (DNA): TGTGCCAGCAGCCCCCGGACTAGCGGGTGGAATGAGCAGTTCTTC.

The chain links TRBV5-6 to TRBJ1-6; D perhaps matches TRBD1 (5 bases). The germline V gene encodes CDR1 SGHDT and CDR2 YYEEEE. The CDR3 is 15 residues long. The V and J ends lost 2 bases and 6 bases respectively, with 12 bases between them. In DNA form, the CDR3 reads TGTGCCAGCAGCTTAGGATCCAGGGTTAATTCACCCCTCCACTTT. Translation: CASSLGSRVNSPLHF.

The chain uses TRBV5-4 and TRBJ2-7, with 15 bases fitting TRBD2. Per germline, CDR1 SGHNT and CDR2 YYREEE (reference sequence). There are 16 residues in the CDR3. V lost 5 bases, J lost 5 bases, and 8 bases stayed unmatched. In DNA, the CDR3 is TGTGCCAGCAGTCGGACTAGCGGGAGGGTACTCCACGAGCAGTACTTC. Protein product: CASSRTSGRVLHEQYF.

The V gene is TRBV5-4, the J gene TRBJ1-2; 9 bases agree with TRBD1. This CDR3 has 14 amino acids. CDR1 and CDR2 (germline): SGHNT, YYREEE (reference sequence). With V trimmed by 0 bases and J by 4 bases, 1 base remained unmatched. CDR3: CASSLGQGVYGYTF. CDR3 sequence (DNA): TGTGCCAGCAGCTTGGGACAGGGGGTCTATGGCTACACCTTC.